Sequencing of this T cell receptor (beta chain) was carried out in a study of control samples from healthy donors and cancer patients. Repertoires were generated with immunoSEQ multiplex PCR, while TCRdb's copy carries only in-frame clones and drops some. The table records approximately 150,000 clones, around 94% of them present only once. Germline V gene sequence: CDR1 LNHDA, CDR2 SQIVND (reference sequence). CDR3 length: 15 amino acids. V lost 7 bases and J lost 6, with 19 bases in between. V usage is TRBV19 and J usage is TRBJ1-5; D is uncertain. Input material: PBMCs. The clonotype was recovered from a man aged 55 to 70 with colorectal cancer. DNA for the CDR3: TGTGCCAGTACTATTTCCGTCCTGGTAGGTCAGCCCCAGCATTTT. It codes for CASTISVLVGQPQHF. Looking up the rest from reference TRBV19 and TRBJ1-5 gives the full variable domain: DGGITQSPKYLFRKEGQNVTLSCEQNLNHDAMYWYRQDPGQGLRLIYYSQIVNDFQKGDIAEGYSVSREKKESFPLTVTSAQKNPTAFYLCASTISVLVGQPQHFGDGTRLSIL.